These 4 T cell receptor beta chains share one sample of origin, sequenced in a study of HIV-infected patients and healthy controls. No cell fractionation was done, so the repertoire covers all unsorted peripheral blood T cells. cDNA was made from 500 ng RNA using alpha and beta constant primers. Separate chain-specific third strand synthesis with multiplexing indices produced the alpha and beta libraries. One entry per CDR3 protein results from TCRdb running MiXCR on the 5' RACE reads. The data contain about 9,700 distinct CDR3 sequences, roughly 8% of them seen just once; the ten biggest clones take up roughly 4%. Sequencing was done on a sample of blood. All receptors derive from an adult in good health.

In its sample, this clonotype was seen many times. V and J are TRBV3-1 and TRBJ1-1, with D possibly being TRBD1 (5 bases). This CDR3 comprises 18 residues. Germline V gene lookup returns CDR1 LGHDT and CDR2 YNNKEL (reference sequence). V was shortened by 3 bases and J by 4 bases, with 24 bases between the two germline ends. CDR3 protein: CASSHARLGPGSGTEAFF. CDR3 in DNA: TGTGCCAGCAGCCACGCAAGATTGGGCCCAGGGTCGGGCACTGAAGCTTTCTTT.

In its sample, this clonotype is medium-sized. This chain connects TRBV3-1 to TRBJ2-5; D is uncertain. V was cut by 3 bases and J by 4 bases, with 3 bases left in between. This CDR3 has 11 amino acids. In germline, CDR1 is LGHDT, CDR2 YNNKEL (reference sequence). The CDR3 spells CASSQVETQYF. DNA for the CDR3: TGTGCCAGCAGCCAGGTAGAGACCCAGTACTTC.

This clonotype was detected only a few times. The chain uses TRBV6-5 and TRBJ2-5; D remains unclear. The CDR3 consists of 16 residues. V lost 0 bases to trimming and J lost 2 bases, with 13 bases between them. CDR1 is MNHEY, CDR2 SVGAGI, per germline. The CDR3 reads CASSYSWARKQETQYF. CDR3 DNA: TGTGCCAGCAGTTACTCCTGGGCTAGAAAACAAGAGACCCAGTACTTC.

Judged by abundance, this clonotype is medium-sized (0.01 to 0.1%). The chain recombines TRBV7-9 with TRBJ1-2, with 9 bases lining up with TRBD1. Looked up from germline, CDR1 is SEHNR and CDR2 is FQNEAQ (reference sequence). J lost 6 bases, V lost 5 bases, and 4 bases had no gene match. This CDR3 spans 13 amino acids. The CDR3 protein is CASSKDRGDGYTF. DNA of the CDR3: TGTGCCAGCAGCAAGGACAGGGGCGATGGCTACACCTTC. Full variable domain (outside the CDR3, taken from reference TRBV7-9 and TRBJ1-2): DTGVSQNPRHKITKRGQNVTFRCDPISEHNRLYWYRQTLGQGPEFLTYFQNEAQLEKSRLLSDRFSAERPKGSFSTLEIQRTEQGDSAMYLCASSKDRGDGYTFGSGTRLTVV.